The present entry profiles one T cell receptor (beta chain) with its context. As yet, its antigen is unknown. This specimen belongs to a study of cytomegalovirus exposure and HLA in healthy donors. Findings and caveats of the study: In vitro checks showed that a few CMV-associated chains really do target CMV antigens.

Trimming removed 4 bases from V and 3 bases from J, with 7 bases in between. This CDR3 has 13 amino acids. Germline assignment: CDR1 LGHNA and CDR2 YNFKEQ. Repertoires were generated with immunoSEQ multiplex PCR, while TCRdb's copy carries only in-frame clones and drops some. The sample lists around 130,000 clones; around 92% were seen once. What was sequenced was PBMCs. The chain carries TRBV4-2 and TRBJ2-4; D unresolved. This TCR derives from a man younger than 40 in good health and CMV-seronegative. The CDR3 is CASSPENKNIQYF. The CDR3 coding sequence is TGTGCCAGCAGCCCGGAGAACAAAAACATTCAGTACTTC.